One sample yielded the 21 T cell receptor beta chains listed below, sequenced in a study of blood T cells in healthy people across ages. Using a J-beta primer mix together with a sample-barcoded 5' primer, a second PCR was run for about 6 to 12 cycles. TCRdb reprocessed the 5' RACE reads with MiXCR, giving one entry per CDR3 protein. Counted here are over 700,000 distinct CDR3 sequences, just under 25% occurring once; the ten biggest clones make up just under 9.5%. These records were also assigned to another study, of T cells of mothers and their children.

The sample comprised blood. Receptor source: a boy under 18 in good health.

There are a few counts of this clonotype. The CDR3 nucleotides are TGTGCCAGCACCCCGGGGAGGGTAGCGGGAGGTAGGAATGAGCAGTTCTTC. Amino acids: CASTPGRVAGGRNEQFF. The V gene is TRBV4-2, the J gene TRBJ2-1; 10 bases fit TRBD2. Germline loops: CDR1 LGHNA, CDR2 YNFKEQ. The trim removed 7 bases at V and 7 bases at J, leaving 16 bases unmatched. The CDR3 has 17 residues.

V is TRBV14 and J is TRBJ2-3; D could derive from TRBD1 or TRBD2 (5 bases each). The germline V and J ends were trimmed by 4 bases and 1 base, with 21 bases remaining between them. The CDR3 loop spans 18 amino acids. Per the germline V gene, CDR1 is SGHDN and CDR2 is FVKESK. The CDR3 DNA reads as TGTGCCAGCAGCCCTCCCCCAGGGAGAGAGTTACGCACAGATACGCAGTATTTT. Translating gives CASSPPPGRELRTDTQYF.

The chain has TRBV20-1 and TRBJ2-7; no reliable D call. Trimming left V 3 bases short and J 2 bases short, with 11 bases between. Germline CDR1 DFQATT, CDR2 SNEGSKA (reference sequence). This CDR3 comprises 13 residues. DNA of the CDR3: TGCAGTGCTAGCCGGACGTCCCCCTACGAGCAGTACTTC. Its translation: CSASRTSPYEQYF.

The V and J genes are TRBV7-2 and TRBJ2-5; 10 bases match TRBD2. Germline CDR1 is SGHTA and CDR2 is FQGNSA. The CDR3 has 17 residues. V dropped 0 bases and J dropped 1; count of bases not matched to a gene: 5. The CDR3 DNA follows: TGTGCCAGCAGCTTAGCTAGCGGGGGGCCCGTCCAAGAGACCCAGTACTTC. Encoded protein: CASSLASGGPVQETQYF.

There are a few counts of this clonotype. The chain combines TRBV19 with TRBJ2-2, with D possibly matching TRBD2 (6 bases). Germline V gene sequence: CDR1 LNHDA, CDR2 SQIVND (reference sequence). The CDR3 spans 14 residues. Trimming removed 9 bases from V and 2 bases from J, with 13 bases in between. In DNA, the CDR3 is TGTGCCAGCTCCCTAGCGATTAACACCGGGGAGCTGTTTTTT. As protein: CASSLAINTGELFF.

This clonotype appeared a few times. The gene calls are TRBV6-6 and TRBJ1-4; D gene ambiguous. Between the trimmed V and J ends, which lost 6 bases and 0 bases, there was a span of 11 bases. Germline V gene lookup returns CDR1 MNHNY and CDR2 SVGAGI (reference sequence). The CDR3 totals 15 residues. The CDR3 loop is CASRIRVTTNEKLFF. CDR3 bases: TGTGCCAGCAGGATCCGGGTTACAACTAATGAAAAACTGTTTTTT.

The chain joins TRBV15 to TRBJ2-3; 9 bases line up with TRBD1. Germline lookup yields CDR1 LNHNV and CDR2 YYDKDF (reference sequence). V gave up 6 bases and J gave up 4 bases; unmatched junction bases: 8. The CDR3 contains 15 residues. This CDR3 reads CATRARDRAADTQYF. The CDR3, as DNA: TGTGCCACCAGGGCCCGGGACAGGGCTGCAGATACGCAGTATTTT.

J is TRBJ1-1 and V is TRBV7-9, with 9 bases fitting TRBD1. CDR3 length: 14 amino acids. The J segment lost 9 bases and the V segment lost 7 bases, leaving 12 bases of the junction unmatched. Germline-derived CDR1 and CDR2 are SEHNR and FQNEAQ (reference sequence). DNA of the CDR3: TGTGCCAGCACCAGACCGGGACAGGGAGGGCAAGCTTTCTTT. Translated, it gives CASTRPGQGGQAFF. The variable domain in full, completed from reference TRBV7-9 and TRBJ1-1, reads DTGVSQNPRHKITKRGQNVTFRCDPISEHNRLYWYRQTLGQGPEFLTYFQNEAQLEKSRLLSDRFSAERPKGSFSTLEIQRTEQGDSAMYLCASTRPGQGGQAFFGQGTRLTVV.

The chain employs TRBV28 and TRBJ2-3; D possibly uses TRBD1 or TRBD2 (5 bases each). The V gene lost 3 bases and the J gene lost 2 bases, with 24 bases spanning the gap. The CDR3 is 19 amino acids. Per the germline V gene, CDR1 is MDHEN and CDR2 is SYDVKM. DNA of the CDR3: TGTGCCAGCAGTTTTGTGGGAATACGAGGGACGGAGTTCACAGATACGCAGTATTTT. Amino acid sequence: CASSFVGIRGTEFTDTQYF.

This chain connects TRBV12-3 or TRBV12-4 to TRBJ2-5, with D possibly matching TRBD1 (6 bases). V was trimmed by 3 bases and J by 4 bases, leaving 9 bases between them. The CDR3 consists of 13 residues. In DNA, the CDR3 is TGTGCCAGCAGTTTGACAGGCCCAGAGACCCAGTACTTC. This translates into CASSLTGPETQYF.

V and J are TRBV20-1 and TRBJ1-2, with D uncertain. The germline V and J ends were trimmed by 1 base and 2 bases, with 8 bases remaining between them. The V gene's germline CDR1 is DFQATT and CDR2 SNEGSKA (reference sequence). The CDR3 extends over 13 amino acids. In nucleotides, the CDR3 is TGCAGTGCTAGAGCCGCGACAAACTATGGCTACACCTTC. This codes for CSARAATNYGYTF.

V is TRBV9 and J is TRBJ1-6, with D unresolved. This CDR3 has 15 amino acids. Germline CDR1 and CDR2: SGDLS and YYNGEE. With 5 bases removed from V and 7 bases from J, the gap between germline ends came to 16 bases. CDR3 DNA: TGTGCCAGCAGTAAGGAGGGCTTTTCGAATTCACCCCTCCACTTT. Amino acids: CASSKEGFSNSPLHF.

There are a few counts of this clonotype. This chain joins TRBV29-1 and TRBJ2-5; 9 bases are a match to TRBD1. From germline, CDR1 is SQVTM and CDR2 ANQGSEA. Trimming removed 8 bases from V and 4 bases from J; junction bases left unmatched: 11. The CDR3 is made up of 14 amino acids. CDR3 region: CSTRDRDWGETQYF. The CDR3 DNA sequence: TGCAGCACCCGGGACAGGGATTGGGGAGAGACCCAGTACTTC.

The chain recombines TRBV7-2 with TRBJ1-4; D remains unclear. The CDR3 has 17 residues. Trimming pared 1 base from V and 6 bases from J, leaving 18 bases between. Germline-derived CDR1 and CDR2 are SGHTA and FQGNSA. In DNA, the CDR3 is TGTGCCAGCAGCTTAGGAGCCGCGCTGGTTGGTGATGAAAAACTGTTTTTT. This encodes CASSLGAALVGDEKLFF.

V usage is TRBV6-1 and J usage is TRBJ2-7; 10 bases agree with TRBD2. CDR1 and CDR2 (germline): MNHNS, SASEGT. The CDR3 loop spans 17 amino acids. Trimming removed 2 bases from V and 1 base from J; junction bases left unmatched: 8. The CDR3 DNA is TGTGCCAGCAGTGAATCATACGGGACTAGCGCTTCCTACGAGCAGTACTTC. Translated, it gives CASSESYGTSASYEQYF.

CDR3 region: CASSLALDRGWHEQYF. For the CDR3, the DNA is TGTGCCAGCAGCTTAGCGCTGGACAGGGGCTGGCACGAGCAGTACTTC. The chain uses TRBV7-2 and TRBJ2-5, with 9 bases that match TRBD1. The J call may be in error: the DNA end matches TRBJ2-7 better. In germline, CDR1 is SGHTA, CDR2 FQGNSA. The CDR3 totals 16 residues.

This clonotype occurred a few times. The chain has TRBV12-3 or TRBV12-4 and TRBJ2-3; D remains ambiguous. With 4 bases removed from V and 6 bases from J, the gap between germline ends came to 14 bases. The CDR3 runs 14 residues. CDR3 coding DNA: TGTGCCAGCAGTTCCTCCGGGTCTTTGGATACGCAGTATTTT. This gives the protein CASSSSGSLDTQYF.

The chain couples TRBV7-9 to TRBJ1-2; D may be TRBD1 (5 bases). The germline V and J ends were trimmed by 7 bases and 2 bases, with 17 bases remaining between them. CDR3 length equals 15 residues. CDR1 is SEHNR, CDR2 FQNEAQ, per germline (reference sequence). The CDR3 DNA reads as TGTGCCAGCATGTCCGGGGGTTCCGAAAACTATGGCTACACCTTC. Translating gives CASMSGGSENYGYTF.

The V call is TRBV3-1, the J call TRBJ1-6; D is ambiguous. This CDR3 has 15 residues. CDR1 is LGHDT, CDR2 YNNKEL, per germline (reference sequence). V lost 1 base to trimming and J lost 5 bases, with 9 bases between them. In nucleotides, the CDR3 is TGTGCCAGCAGCCAAGTATCTACGGATAATTCACCCCTCCACTTT. Its protein product is CASSQVSTDNSPLHF.

The chain combines TRBV18 with TRBJ2-5; 7 positions agree with TRBD2. Trimming removed 2 bases from V and 4 bases from J; junction bases left unmatched: 4. The CDR3 is made up of 14 amino acids. From germline, CDR1 is KGHSH and CDR2 LQKENI. CDR3 amino acids: CASSPSGTRETQYF. The CDR3 DNA reads as TGTGCCAGCTCACCAAGCGGGACGCGAGAGACCCAGTACTTC.

This clonotype was found a few times. V and J are TRBV6-1 and TRBJ2-1, with TRBD2 identical over 9 bases. J lost 4 bases, V lost 5 bases, and 9 bases had no gene match. The CDR3 length is 16 residues. Germline lookup yields CDR1 MNHNS and CDR2 SASEGT. The chain's CDR3 is CASSITGTSSYNEQFF. The CDR3 DNA reads TGTGCCAGCAGTATTACCGGGACTAGCTCATACAATGAGCAGTTCTTC.